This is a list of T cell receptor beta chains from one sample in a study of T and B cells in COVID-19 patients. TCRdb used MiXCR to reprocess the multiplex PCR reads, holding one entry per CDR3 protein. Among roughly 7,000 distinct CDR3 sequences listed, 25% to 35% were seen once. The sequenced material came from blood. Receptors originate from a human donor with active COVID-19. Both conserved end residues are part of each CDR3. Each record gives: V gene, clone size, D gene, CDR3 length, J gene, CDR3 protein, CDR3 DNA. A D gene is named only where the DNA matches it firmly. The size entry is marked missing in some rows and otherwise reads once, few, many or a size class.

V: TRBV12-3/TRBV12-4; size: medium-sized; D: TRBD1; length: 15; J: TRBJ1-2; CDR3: CASSTPTGGAFGYTF; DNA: TGTGCCAGCAGTACGCCCACAGGGGGCGCGTTTGGCTACACCTTC
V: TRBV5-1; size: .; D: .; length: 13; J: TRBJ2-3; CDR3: CASSPPIMDTQYF; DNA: TGCGCCAGCAGCCCACCCATTATGGATACGCAGTATTTT
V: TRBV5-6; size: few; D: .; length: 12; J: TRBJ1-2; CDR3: CASSSLRDGYTF; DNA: TGTGCCAGCAGCAGCCTTCGGGATGGCTACACCTTC
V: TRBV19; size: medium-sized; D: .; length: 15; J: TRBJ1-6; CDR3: CASSPGWQDNSPLHF; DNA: TGTGCCAGTAGTCCCGGATGGCAGGATAATTCACCCCTCCACTTT
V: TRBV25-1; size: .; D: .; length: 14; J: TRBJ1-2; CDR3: CASSDMWRANGYTF; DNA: TGTGCCAGCAGTGACATGTGGAGGGCTAATGGCTACACCTTC
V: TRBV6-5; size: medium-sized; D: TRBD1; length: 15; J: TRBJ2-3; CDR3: CASSLGQGTTDTQYF; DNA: TGTGCCAGCAGTTTAGGACAGGGCACCACAGATACGCAGTATTTT
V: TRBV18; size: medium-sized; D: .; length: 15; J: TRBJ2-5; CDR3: CASSPLTGNQETQYF; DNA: TGTGCCAGCTCACCGCTTACGGGCAACCAAGAGACCCAGTACTTC
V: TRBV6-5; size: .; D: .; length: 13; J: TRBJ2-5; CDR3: CASSREAQETQYF; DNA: TGTGCCAGCAGCAGGGAGGCCCAAGAGACCCAGTACTTC
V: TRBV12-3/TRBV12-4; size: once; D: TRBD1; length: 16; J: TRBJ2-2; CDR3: CASRTRDRPSTGELFF; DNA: TGTGCCAGCAGGACCCGGGACAGACCCTCCACCGGGGAGCTGTTTTTT
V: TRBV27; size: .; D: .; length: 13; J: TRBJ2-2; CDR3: CASSLEQTGELFF; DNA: TGTGCCAGCAGTTTAGAGCAGACCGGGGAGCTGTTTTTT
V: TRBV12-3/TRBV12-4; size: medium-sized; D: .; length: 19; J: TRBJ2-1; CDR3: CASSLPRRGFRPGPDEQFF; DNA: TGTGCCAGCAGTTTACCCCGTCGAGGTTTTCGGCCCGGGCCCGATGAGCAGTTCTTC
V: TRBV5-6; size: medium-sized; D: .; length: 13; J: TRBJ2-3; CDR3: CASSLPSTDTQYF; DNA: TGTGCCAGCAGCTTGCCCAGCACAGATACGCAGTATTTT
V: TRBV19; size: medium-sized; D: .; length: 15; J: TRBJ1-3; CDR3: CASRQTGSSGNTIYF; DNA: TGTGCCAGTAGACAAACGGGGAGCTCTGGAAACACCATATATTTT
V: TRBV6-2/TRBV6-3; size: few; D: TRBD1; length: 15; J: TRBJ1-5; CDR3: CASSPGTGIRQPQHF; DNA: TGTGCCAGCAGCCCCGGGACAGGGATTCGTCAGCCCCAGCATTTT
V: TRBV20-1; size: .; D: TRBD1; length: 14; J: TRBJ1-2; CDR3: CSARGTGRIYGYTF; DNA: TGCAGTGCTAGAGGGACAGGGAGGATCTATGGCTACACCTTC
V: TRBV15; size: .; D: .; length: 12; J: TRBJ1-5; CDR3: CATSRSNQPQHF; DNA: TGTGCCACCAGCAGAAGTAATCAGCCCCAGCATTTT
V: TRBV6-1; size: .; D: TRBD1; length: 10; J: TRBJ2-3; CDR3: CASVLDRKVF; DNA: TGTGCCAGCGTCTTGGACAGGAAAGTATTT
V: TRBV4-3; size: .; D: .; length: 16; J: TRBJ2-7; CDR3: CASSQDSQKGAYEQYF; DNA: TGCGCCAGCAGCCAAGATTCGCAAAAGGGAGCCTACGAGCAGTACTTC
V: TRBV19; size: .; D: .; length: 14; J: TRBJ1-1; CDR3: CASREDGGGTEAFF; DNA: TGTGCCAGTAGAGAGGACGGGGGGGGCACTGAAGCTTTCTTT
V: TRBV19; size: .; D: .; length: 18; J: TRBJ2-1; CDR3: CASRRSPRGGGARDEQFF; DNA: TGTGCCAGTAGAAGGTCCCCCAGAGGGGGGGGGGCTAGGGATGAGCAGTTCTTC
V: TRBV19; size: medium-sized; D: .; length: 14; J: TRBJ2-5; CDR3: CATPSRGLQETQYF; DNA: TGTGCCACACCCTCGAGGGGGTTACAAGAGACCCAGTACTTC
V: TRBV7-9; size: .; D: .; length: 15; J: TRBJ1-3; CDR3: CASSLASVSGNTIYF; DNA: TGTGCCAGCAGCTTAGCGTCGGTCTCTGGAAACACCATATATTTT
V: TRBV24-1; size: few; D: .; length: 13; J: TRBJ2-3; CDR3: CATDPPGTDTQYF; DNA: TGTGCCACCGACCCCCCGGGCACAGATACGCAGTATTTT
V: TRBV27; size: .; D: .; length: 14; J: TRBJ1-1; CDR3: CASHPSRGNTEAFF; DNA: TGTGCCAGCCACCCATCCAGGGGGAACACTGAAGCTTTCTTT
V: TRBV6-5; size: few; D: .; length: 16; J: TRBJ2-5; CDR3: CASSPGRPQGRETQYF; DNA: TGTGCCAGCAGTCCGGGGAGGCCCCAGGGGAGAGAGACCCAGTACTTC
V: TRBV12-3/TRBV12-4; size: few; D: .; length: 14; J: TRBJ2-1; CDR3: CASSYLADPSEQFF; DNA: TGTGCCAGCAGTTATTTGGCGGACCCTAGTGAGCAGTTCTTC
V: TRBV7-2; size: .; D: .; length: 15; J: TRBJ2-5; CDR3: CASSQLGGDAETQYF; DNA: TGTGCCAGCAGCCAGCTAGGAGGAGACGCGGAGACCCAGTACTTC
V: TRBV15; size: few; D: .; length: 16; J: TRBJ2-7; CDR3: CATSRGPATDTYEQYF; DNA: TGTGCCACCAGCAGAGGTCCTGCGACAGATACCTACGAGCAGTACTTC
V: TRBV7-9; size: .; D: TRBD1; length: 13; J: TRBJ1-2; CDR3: CASSSTGDYGYTF; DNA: TGTGCCAGCAGCTCGACAGGGGACTATGGCTACACCTTC
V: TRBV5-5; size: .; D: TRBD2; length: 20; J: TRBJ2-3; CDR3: CASSSRSASGGAGSTDTQYF; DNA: TGTGCCAGCAGCTCCCGCTCGGCTAGCGGGGGGGCTGGCTCCACAGATACGCAGTATTTT
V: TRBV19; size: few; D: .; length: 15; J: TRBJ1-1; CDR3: CASNSPSWQVNQAFF; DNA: TGTGCCAGTAACTCCCCAAGTTGGCAGGTCAACCAAGCTTTCTTT
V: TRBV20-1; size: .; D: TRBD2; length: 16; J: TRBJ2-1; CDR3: CSAITSRSGGGNEQFF; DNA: TGCAGTGCTATAACTTCGCGTAGCGGGGGTGGCAATGAGCAGTTCTTC
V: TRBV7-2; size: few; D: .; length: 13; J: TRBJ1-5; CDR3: CASSPTPGQPQHF; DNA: TGTGCCAGCAGCCCCACCCCGGGTCAGCCCCAGCATTTT
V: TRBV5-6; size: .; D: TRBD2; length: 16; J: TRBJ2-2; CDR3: CASSNTGTSGTGELFF; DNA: TGTGCCAGCAGCAATACCGGGACTAGCGGAACCGGGGAGCTGTTTTTT
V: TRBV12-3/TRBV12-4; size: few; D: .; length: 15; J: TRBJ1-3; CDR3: CASSPGDLSGNTIYF; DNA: TGTGCCAGCAGTCCCGGGGACCTCTCTGGAAACACCATATATTTT
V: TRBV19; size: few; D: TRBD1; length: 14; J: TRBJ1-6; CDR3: CASRGTGDNSPLHF; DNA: TGTGCCAGTAGGGGGACAGGGGATAATTCACCCCTCCACTTT
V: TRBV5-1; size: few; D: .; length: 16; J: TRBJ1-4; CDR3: CASSLRGIATNEKLFF; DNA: TGCGCCAGCAGCTTACGGGGGATTGCAACTAATGAAAAACTGTTTTTT
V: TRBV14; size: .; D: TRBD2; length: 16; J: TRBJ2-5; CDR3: CASSLRSGGYQETQYF; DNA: TGTGCCAGCAGCCTAAGGAGCGGGGGGTACCAAGAGACCCAGTACTTC
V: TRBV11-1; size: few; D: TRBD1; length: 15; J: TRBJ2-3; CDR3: CASSRRDRDADTQYF; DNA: TGTGCCAGCAGCCGCCGGGACAGGGATGCAGATACGCAGTATTTT
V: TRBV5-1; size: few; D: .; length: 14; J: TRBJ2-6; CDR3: CASSPVTGANVLTF; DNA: TGCGCCAGCAGTCCCGTAACTGGGGCCAACGTCCTGACTTTC